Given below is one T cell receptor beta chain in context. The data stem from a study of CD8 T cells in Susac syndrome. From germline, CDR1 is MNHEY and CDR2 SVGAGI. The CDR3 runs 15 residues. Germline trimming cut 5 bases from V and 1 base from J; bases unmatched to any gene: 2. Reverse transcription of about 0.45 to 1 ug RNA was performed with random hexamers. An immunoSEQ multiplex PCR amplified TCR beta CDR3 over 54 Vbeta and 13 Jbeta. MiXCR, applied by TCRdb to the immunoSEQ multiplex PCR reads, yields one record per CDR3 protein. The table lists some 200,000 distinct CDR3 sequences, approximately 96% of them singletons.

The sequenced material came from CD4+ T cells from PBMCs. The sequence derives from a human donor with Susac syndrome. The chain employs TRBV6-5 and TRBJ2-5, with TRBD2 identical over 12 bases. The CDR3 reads CASSRLAGAQETQYF. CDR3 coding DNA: TGTGCCAGCAGTCGACTAGCGGGGGCCCAAGAGACCCAGTACTTC.